The present T cell receptor (beta chain) was sequenced within a study of T cells after posttransplantation cyclophosphamide. This clone was seen just once. Its specificity is not known. CDR1 and CDR2 from the germline V gene are KGHSH and LQKENI. Trimming left V 2 bases short and J 5 bases short, with 9 bases between. The CDR3 consists of 13 residues. TCRdb's copy holds only in-frame clones and misses some; the assay was immunoSEQ multiplex PCR. The repertoire holds 66,000 or so clones, just under 95% seen once, with 2.5% to 3% in the top ten. This related bone marrow graft donor gave peripheral blood on the day of marrow donation. The study, taken as a whole, reports: Donor-recipient repertoire similarity was low at 1-2 months, rising over year one.

The V and J genes are TRBV18 and TRBJ2-5; D might be TRBD1 (6 bases). The origin of this receptor is a woman between 25 and 40 years old in good health and a related stem cell transplant donor. The sequenced material came from PBMCs. CDR3 nucleotides: TGTGCCAGCTCACCATCAGGGGCGGAGACCCAGTACTTC. Translated, it gives CASSPSGAETQYF.